This T cell receptor (beta chain) appears in the sequencing data of a study of cytotoxic CD8 clonotypes in ibrutinib-treated CLL. This CDR3 is 11 amino acids long. V lost 7 bases and J lost 8, with 11 bases in between. In germline, CDR1 is MNHEY, CDR2 SMNVEV (reference sequence). Produced via immunoSEQ multiplex PCR; TCRdb's table is partial and in-frame only. The sample shows about 310,000 clones, about 77% of them seen only once. The clonotype was recovered from a human donor with chronic lymphocytic leukemia. The material sequenced was PBMCs, taken before ibrutinib treatment. The V gene is TRBV27, the J gene TRBJ1-1, with TRBD1 as a possible D gene (5 bases). CDR3 nucleotides: TGTGCCAGCAAAAGAGACAGAGAAGCTTTCTTT. It specifies CASKRDREAFF.